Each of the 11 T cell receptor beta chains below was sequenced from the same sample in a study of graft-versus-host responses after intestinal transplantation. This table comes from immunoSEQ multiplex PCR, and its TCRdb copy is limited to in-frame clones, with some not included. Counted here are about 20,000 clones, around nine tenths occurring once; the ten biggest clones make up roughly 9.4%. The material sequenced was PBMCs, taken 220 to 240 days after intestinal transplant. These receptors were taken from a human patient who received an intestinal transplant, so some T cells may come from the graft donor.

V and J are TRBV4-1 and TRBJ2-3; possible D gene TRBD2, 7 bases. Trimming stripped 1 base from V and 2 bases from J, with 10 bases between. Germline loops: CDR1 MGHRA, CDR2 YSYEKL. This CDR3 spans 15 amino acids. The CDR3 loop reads CASSQVGGATDTQYF. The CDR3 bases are TGCGCCAGCAGCCAAGTTGGGGGGGCCACAGATACGCAGTATTTT.

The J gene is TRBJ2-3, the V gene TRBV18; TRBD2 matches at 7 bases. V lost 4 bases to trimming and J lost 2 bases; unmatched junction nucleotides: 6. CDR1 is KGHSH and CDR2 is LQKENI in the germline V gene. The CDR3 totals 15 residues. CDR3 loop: CASSLAGDFTDTQYF. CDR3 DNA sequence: TGTGCCAGCTCACTGGCGGGGGACTTCACAGATACGCAGTATTTT. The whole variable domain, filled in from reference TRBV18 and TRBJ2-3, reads NAGVMQNPRHLVRRRGQEARLRCSPMKGHSHVYWYRQLPEEGLKFMVYLQKENIIDESGMPKERFSAEFPKEGPSILRIQQVVRGDSAAYFCASSLAGDFTDTQYFGPGTRLTVL.

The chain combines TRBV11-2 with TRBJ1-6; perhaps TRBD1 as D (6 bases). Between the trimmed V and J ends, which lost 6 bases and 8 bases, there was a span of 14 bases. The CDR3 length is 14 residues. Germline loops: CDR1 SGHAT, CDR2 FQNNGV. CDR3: CASREEGGHSPLHF. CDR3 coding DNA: TGTGCCAGCAGAGAAGAAGGGGGGCATTCACCCCTCCACTTT. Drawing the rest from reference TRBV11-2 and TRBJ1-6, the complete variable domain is EAGVAQSPRYKIIEKRQSVAFWCNPISGHATLYWYQQILGQGPKLLIQFQNNGVVDDSQLPKDRFSAERLKGVDSTLKIQPAKLEDSAVYLCASREEGGHSPLHFGNGTRLTVT.

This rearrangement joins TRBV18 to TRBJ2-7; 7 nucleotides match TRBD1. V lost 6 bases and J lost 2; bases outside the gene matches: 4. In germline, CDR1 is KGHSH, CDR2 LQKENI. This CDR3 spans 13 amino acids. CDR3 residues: CASSPGQTYEQYF. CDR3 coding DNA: TGTGCCAGCTCCCCGGGACAGACCTACGAGCAGTACTTC.

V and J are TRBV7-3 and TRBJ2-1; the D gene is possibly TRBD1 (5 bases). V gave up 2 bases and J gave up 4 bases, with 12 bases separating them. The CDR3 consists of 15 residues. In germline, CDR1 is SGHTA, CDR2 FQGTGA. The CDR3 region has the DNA TGTGCCAGCAGCTTATGGGGCTCAGATTACAATGAGCAGTTCTTC. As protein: CASSLWGSDYNEQFF. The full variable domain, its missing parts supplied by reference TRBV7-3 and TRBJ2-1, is GAGVSQTPSNKVTEKGKYVELRCDPISGHTALYWYRQSLGQGPEFLIYFQGTGAADDSGLPNDRFFAVRPEGSVSTLKIQRTERGDSAVYLCASSLWGSDYNEQFFGPGTRLTVL.

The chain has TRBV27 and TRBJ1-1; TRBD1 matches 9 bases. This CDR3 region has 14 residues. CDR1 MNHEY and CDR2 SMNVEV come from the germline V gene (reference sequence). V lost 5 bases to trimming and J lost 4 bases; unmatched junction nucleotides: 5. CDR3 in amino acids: CASSTGGWGTEAFF. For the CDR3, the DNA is TGTGCCAGCAGTACAGGGGGCTGGGGCACTGAAGCTTTCTTT.

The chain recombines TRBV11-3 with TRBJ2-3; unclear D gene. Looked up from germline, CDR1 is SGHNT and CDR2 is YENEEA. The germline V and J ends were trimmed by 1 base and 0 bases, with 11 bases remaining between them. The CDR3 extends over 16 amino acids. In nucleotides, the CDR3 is TGTGCCAGCAGCTTAGGTCTAGGCCTTAGCACAGATACGCAGTATTTT. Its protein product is CASSLGLGLSTDTQYF.

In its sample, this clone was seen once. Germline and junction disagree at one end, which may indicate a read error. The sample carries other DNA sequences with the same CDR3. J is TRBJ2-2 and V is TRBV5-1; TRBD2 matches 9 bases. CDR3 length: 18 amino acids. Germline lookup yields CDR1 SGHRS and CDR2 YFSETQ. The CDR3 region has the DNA TGCGCCAGCAGCTTGGCCTCGATCGCGGGGGGGCAAGCCGGAGAGCTGTTTTTT. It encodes CASSLASIAGGQAGELFF.

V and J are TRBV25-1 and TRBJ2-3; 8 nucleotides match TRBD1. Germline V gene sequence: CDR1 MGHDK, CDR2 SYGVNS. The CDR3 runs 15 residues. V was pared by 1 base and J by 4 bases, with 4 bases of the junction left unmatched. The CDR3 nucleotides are TGTGCCAGCAGTGAATTCGACAGGGGAGCAGATACGCAGTATTTT. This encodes CASSEFDRGADTQYF. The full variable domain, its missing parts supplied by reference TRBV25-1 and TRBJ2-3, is EADIYQTPRYLVIGTGKKITLECSQTMGHDKMYWYQQDPGMELHLIHYSYGVNSTEKGDLSSESTVSRIRTEHFPLTLESARPSHTSQYLCASSEFDRGADTQYFGPGTRLTVL.

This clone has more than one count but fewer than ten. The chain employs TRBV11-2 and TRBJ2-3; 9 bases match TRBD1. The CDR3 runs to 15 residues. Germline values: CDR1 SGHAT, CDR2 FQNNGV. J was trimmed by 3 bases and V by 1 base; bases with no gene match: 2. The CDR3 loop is CASSLGTGETDTQYF. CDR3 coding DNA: TGTGCCAGCAGCTTAGGGACAGGGGAGACAGATACGCAGTATTTT.

For the CDR3, the DNA is TGTGCCAGCAGCCCGAAAACAGGGAGAAGGACTGAAGCTTTCTTT. Protein product: CASSPKTGRRTEAFF. The V call is TRBV14, the J call TRBJ1-1; a possible D gene is TRBD1 (6 bases). The CDR3 has 15 amino acids. CDR1 is SGHDN, CDR2 FVKESK, per germline. Trimming shortened V by 4 bases and J by 5 bases, and 17 bases separated the two germline ends.